This T cell receptor beta chain was retrieved from a study of T cell changes during pregnancy in multiple sclerosis. The table came from immunoSEQ multiplex PCR; TCRdb's copy has only in-frame clones and leaves some out. The repertoire holds tens of thousands of clones, with roughly 80% as singletons. V was pared by 5 bases and J by 4 bases, with 11 bases between. Germline V CDR1 and CDR2: SGHNT, YENEEA. There are 13 residues in the CDR3. The TCR sequence derives from a female donor with multiple sclerosis, enrolled in a pregnancy study. The input for sequencing was CD4+ T cells from peripheral blood mononuclear cells, taken before pregnancy. The chain is built from TRBV11-3 and TRBJ1-2; weak D call: TRBD1 (6 bases). CDR3 amino acids: CASSPGQPYGYTF. The CDR3 DNA is TGTGCCAGCAGCCCTGGACAGCCCTATGGCTACACCTTC.